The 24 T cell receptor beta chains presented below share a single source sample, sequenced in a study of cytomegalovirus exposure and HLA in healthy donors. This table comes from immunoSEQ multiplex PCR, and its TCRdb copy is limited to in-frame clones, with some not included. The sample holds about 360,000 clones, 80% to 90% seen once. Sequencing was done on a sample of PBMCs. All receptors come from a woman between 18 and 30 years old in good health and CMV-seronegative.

The CDR3 region is CASSPLAGEPYEQYF. The CDR3 coding sequence is TGCGCCAGCAGCCCACTGGCCGGGGAACCCTACGAGCAGTACTTC. The chain recombines TRBV5-1 with TRBJ2-7; D might be TRBD2 (5 bases). V gave up 4 bases and J gave up 2 bases, with 16 bases separating them. Germline V lookup: CDR1 SGHRS, CDR2 YFSETQ. The CDR3 extends over 15 amino acids.

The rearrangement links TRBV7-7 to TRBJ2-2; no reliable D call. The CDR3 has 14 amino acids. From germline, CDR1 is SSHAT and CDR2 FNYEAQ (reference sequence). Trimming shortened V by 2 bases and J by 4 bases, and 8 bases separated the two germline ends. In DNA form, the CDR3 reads TGTGCCAGCAGCTTAACTGCCGGCACCGGGGAGCTGTTTTTT. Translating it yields CASSLTAGTGELFF.

CDR3 in amino acids: CASSNRRGPGNTIYF. The DNA for the CDR3 is TGTGCCAGCAGTAATCGGAGGGGGCCTGGAAACACCATATATTTT. The chain carries TRBV11-2 and TRBJ1-3; 7 nucleotides agree with TRBD1. The CDR3 sequence is 15 residues long. Germline CDR1 and CDR2: SGHAT and FQNNGV. The junction had 7 bases not matched to a gene; V was cut back by 6 bases and J by 2 bases. The full variable domain, its missing parts supplied by reference TRBV11-2 and TRBJ1-3, is EAGVAQSPRYKIIEKRQSVAFWCNPISGHATLYWYQQILGQGPKLLIQFQNNGVVDDSQLPKDRFSAERLKGVDSTLKIQPAKLEDSAVYLCASSNRRGPGNTIYFGEGSWLTVV.

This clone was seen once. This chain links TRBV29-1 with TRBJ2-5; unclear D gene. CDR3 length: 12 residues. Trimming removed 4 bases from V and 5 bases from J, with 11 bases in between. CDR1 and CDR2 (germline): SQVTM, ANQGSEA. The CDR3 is CSVAEIGETQYF. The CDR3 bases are TGCAGCGTTGCGGAGATCGGCGAGACCCAGTACTTC.

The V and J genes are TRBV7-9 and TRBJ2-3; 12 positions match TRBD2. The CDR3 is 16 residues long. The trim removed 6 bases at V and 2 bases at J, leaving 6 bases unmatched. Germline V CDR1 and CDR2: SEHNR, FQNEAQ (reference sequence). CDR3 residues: CASRRTSGDFTDTQYF. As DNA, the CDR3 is TGTGCCAGCAGACGGACTAGCGGGGACTTCACAGATACGCAGTATTTT.

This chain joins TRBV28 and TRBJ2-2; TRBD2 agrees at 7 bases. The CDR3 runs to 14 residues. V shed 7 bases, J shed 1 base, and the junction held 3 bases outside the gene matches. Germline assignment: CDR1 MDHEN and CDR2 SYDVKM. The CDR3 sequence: CASTSGENTGELFF. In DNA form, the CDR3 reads TGTGCCAGCACCAGCGGGGAGAACACCGGGGAGCTGTTTTTT.

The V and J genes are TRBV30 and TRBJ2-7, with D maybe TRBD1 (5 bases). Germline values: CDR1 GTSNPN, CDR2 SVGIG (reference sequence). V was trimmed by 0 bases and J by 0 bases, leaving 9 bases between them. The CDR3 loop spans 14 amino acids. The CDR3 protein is CAWSVSGYSYEQYF. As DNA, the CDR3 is TGTGCCTGGAGTGTATCAGGGTACTCCTACGAGCAGTACTTC.

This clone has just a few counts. CDR3 nucleotide sequence: TGTGCCAGCAGTTTCTCCCCCGGGGGCACTGAAGCTTTCTTT. It is translated as CASSFSPGGTEAFF. The chain couples TRBV6-5 to TRBJ1-1; tentative D call: TRBD1 (5 bases). The V and J ends lost 4 bases and 4 bases respectively, with 13 bases between them. The CDR3 has 14 residues. Per germline, CDR1 MNHEY and CDR2 SVGAGI.

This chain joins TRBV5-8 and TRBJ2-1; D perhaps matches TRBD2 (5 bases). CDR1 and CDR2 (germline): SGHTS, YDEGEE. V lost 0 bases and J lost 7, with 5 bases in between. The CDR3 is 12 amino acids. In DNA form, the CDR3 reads TGTGCCAGCAGCTTGGGAGGGAATGAGCAGTTCTTC. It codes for CASSLGGNEQFF.

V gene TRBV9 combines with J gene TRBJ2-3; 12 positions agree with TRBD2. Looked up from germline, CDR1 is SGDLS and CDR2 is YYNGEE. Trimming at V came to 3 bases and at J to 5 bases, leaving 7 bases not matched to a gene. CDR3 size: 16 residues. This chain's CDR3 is CASSGASGGALDTQYF. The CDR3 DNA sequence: TGTGCCAGCAGCGGGGCTAGCGGGGGGGCATTAGATACGCAGTATTTT.

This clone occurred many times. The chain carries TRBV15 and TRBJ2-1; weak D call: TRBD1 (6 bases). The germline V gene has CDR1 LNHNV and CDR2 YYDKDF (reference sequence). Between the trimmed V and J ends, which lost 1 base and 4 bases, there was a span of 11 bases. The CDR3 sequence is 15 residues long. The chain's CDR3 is CATSRGQDGYNEQFF. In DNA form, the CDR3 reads TGTGCCACCAGCAGAGGACAGGATGGATACAATGAGCAGTTCTTC.

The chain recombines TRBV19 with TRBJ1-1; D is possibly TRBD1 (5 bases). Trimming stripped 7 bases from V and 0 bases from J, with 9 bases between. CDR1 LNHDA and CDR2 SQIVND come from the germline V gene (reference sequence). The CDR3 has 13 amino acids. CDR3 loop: CASTAGMNTEAFF. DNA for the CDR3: TGTGCCAGTACGGCAGGGATGAACACTGAAGCTTTCTTT.

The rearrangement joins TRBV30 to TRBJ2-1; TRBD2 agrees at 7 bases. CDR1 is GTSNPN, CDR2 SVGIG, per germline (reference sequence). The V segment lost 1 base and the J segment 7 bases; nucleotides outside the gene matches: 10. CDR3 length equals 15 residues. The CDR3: CAWSAWGGRSNEQFF. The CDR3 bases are TGTGCCTGGAGTGCCTGGGGCGGGAGATCGAATGAGCAGTTCTTC.

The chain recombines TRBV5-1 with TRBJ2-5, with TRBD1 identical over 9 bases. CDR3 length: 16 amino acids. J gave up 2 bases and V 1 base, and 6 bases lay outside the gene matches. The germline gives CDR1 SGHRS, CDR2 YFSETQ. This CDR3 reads CASSLWGTGRQETQYF. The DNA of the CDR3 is TGCGCCAGCAGCTTGTGGGGGACAGGGAGGCAAGAGACCCAGTACTTC.

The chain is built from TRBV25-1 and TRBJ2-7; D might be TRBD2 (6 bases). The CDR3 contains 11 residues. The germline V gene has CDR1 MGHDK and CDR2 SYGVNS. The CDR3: CASGGPGEQYF. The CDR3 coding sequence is TGTGCGAGTGGAGGGCCGGGTGAGCAGTACTTC.

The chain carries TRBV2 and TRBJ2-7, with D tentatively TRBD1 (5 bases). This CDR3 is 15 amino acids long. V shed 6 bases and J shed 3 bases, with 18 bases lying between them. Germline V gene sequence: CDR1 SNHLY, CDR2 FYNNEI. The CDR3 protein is CASRDPPDTHYEQYF. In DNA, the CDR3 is TGTGCCAGCAGGGATCCCCCGGACACCCACTACGAGCAGTACTTC.

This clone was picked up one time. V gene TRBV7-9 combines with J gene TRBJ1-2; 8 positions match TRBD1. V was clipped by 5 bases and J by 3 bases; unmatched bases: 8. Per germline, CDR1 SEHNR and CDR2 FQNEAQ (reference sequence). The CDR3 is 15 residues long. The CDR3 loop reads CASSPVQGAHYGYTF. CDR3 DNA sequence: TGTGCCAGCAGCCCTGTCCAGGGGGCGCACTATGGCTACACCTTC.

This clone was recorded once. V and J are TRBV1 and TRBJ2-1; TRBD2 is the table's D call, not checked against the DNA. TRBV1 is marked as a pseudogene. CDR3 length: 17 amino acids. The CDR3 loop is CTSSQDQTGIFGNEQFF. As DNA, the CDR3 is TGCACCAGCAGCCAAGATCAAACGGGAATTTTTGGCAATGAGCAGTTCTTC.

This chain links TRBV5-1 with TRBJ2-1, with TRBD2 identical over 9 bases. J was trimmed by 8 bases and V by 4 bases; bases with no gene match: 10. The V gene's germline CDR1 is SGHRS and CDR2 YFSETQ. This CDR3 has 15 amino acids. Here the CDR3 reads CASSLSGGLGDEQFF. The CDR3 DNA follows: TGCGCCAGCAGCCTTAGCGGGGGCCTAGGAGATGAGCAGTTCTTC. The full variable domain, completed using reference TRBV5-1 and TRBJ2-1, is KAGVTQTPRYLIKTRGQQVTLSCSPISGHRSVSWYQQTPGQGLQFLFEYFSETQRNKGNFPGRFSGRQFSNSRSEMNVSTLELGDSALYLCASSLSGGLGDEQFFGPGTRLTVL.

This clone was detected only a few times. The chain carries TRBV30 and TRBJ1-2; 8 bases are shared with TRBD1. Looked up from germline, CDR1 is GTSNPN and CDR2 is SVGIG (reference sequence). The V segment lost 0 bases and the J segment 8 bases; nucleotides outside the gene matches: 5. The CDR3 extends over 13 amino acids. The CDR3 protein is CAWSVRTGYGYTF. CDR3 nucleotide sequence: TGTGCCTGGAGTGTACGGACAGGGTACGGCTACACCTTC.

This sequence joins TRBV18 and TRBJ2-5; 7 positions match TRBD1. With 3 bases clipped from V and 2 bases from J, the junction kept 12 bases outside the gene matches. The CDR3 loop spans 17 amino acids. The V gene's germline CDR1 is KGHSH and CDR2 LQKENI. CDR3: CASSPPQPGTEQETQYF. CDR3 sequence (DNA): TGTGCCAGCTCACCCCCACAGCCAGGGACAGAGCAAGAGACCCAGTACTTC.

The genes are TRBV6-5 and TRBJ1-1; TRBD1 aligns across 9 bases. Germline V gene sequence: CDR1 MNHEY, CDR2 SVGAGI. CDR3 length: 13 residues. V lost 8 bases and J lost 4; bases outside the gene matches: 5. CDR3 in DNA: TGTGCCAGCCAACAGGGGGCGAGCACTGAAGCTTTCTTT. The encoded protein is CASQQGASTEAFF.

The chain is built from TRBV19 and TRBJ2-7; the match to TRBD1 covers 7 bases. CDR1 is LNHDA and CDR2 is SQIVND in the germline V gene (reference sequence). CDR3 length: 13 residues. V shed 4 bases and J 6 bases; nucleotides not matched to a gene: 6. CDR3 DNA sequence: TGTGCCAGTAGTACCACACAGGGGATCGAGCAGTACTTC. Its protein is CASSTTQGIEQYF.

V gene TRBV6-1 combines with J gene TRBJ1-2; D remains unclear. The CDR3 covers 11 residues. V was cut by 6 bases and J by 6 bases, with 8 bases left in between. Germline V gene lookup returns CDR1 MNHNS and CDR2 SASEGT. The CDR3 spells CASREGNGYTF. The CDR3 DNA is TGTGCCAGCAGGGAGGGAAATGGCTACACCTTC.